A single sample is the source of the 2 T cell receptor beta chains below, sequenced in a study of cytomegalovirus exposure and HLA in healthy donors (TCRdb year 2017). Libraries were prepared through the immunoSEQ multiplex PCR assay. A mixture of 60 forward primers for TCR Vbeta segments and 13 reverse primers for TCR Jbeta segments was used in the multiplex PCR. Imported from immuneACCESS, the table was reduced by TCRdb to in-frame sequences with V and J called. These copies leave out some clones; in studies compared against another copy, an unresolved V gene accounts for under half, and the cause of the remainder is not known. This sample comprises 160,000 or so clones, around four fifths of them detected only once. The ten largest clones capture over 1% of the sample. What was sequenced was PBMCs. All receptors derive from a woman between 50 and 59 years old in good health and CMV-seronegative.

This chain joins TRBV28 and TRBJ1-2; 8 bases map to TRBD1. The germline V gene has CDR1 MDHEN and CDR2 SYDVKM. This CDR3 has 13 amino acids. J was trimmed by 7 bases and V by 7 bases; bases with no gene match: 8. The CDR3 DNA is TGTGCCAGCACCTTCCAGGGGGCCTTTGGCTACACCTTC. It codes for CASTFQGAFGYTF.

In regard to this clone: At the DNA level, this CDR3 is encoded by other sequences in the same sample as well. The chain uses TRBV2 and TRBJ1-1; D is uncertain. This CDR3 has 11 residues. Trimming took 6 bases from V and 2 from J, leaving 4 bases between them. CDR1 and CDR2 (germline): SNHLY, FYNNEI. CDR3 DNA: TGTGCCAGCAGACTTAACACTGAAGCTTTCTTT. Its translation: CASRLNTEAFF. The full variable domain, rest sourced from reference TRBV2 and TRBJ1-1, is EPEVTQTPSHQVTQMGQEVILRCVPISNHLYFYWYRQILGQKVEFLVSFYNNEISEKSEIFDDQFSVERPDGSNFTLKIRSTKLEDSAMYFCASRLNTEAFFGQGTRLTVV.